This TCR beta chain comes out of a study of blood T cell repertoires in COVID-19 (dated by TCRdb to 2019 to 2021). Regarding the complete study: The collaborator samples originated in the United States, Italy and Spain and spanned the acute and convalescent phases of COVID-19. The material from the prospective study consisted of cDNA or gDNA derived from T cells, B-cell-depleted T cells, or PBMCs. The dataset comprised deeply sampled blood TCRbeta repertoires from subjects exposed to, actively infected with, or recovered from COVID-19. The repertoires were made available in a free public database intended to serve as a resource for research on the immune response to SARS-CoV-2. Samples came from the ongoing ImmuneRACE study (first 160 participants) plus 1,254 subjects from 6 global collaborators. Nearly every sample came with metadata listing a de-identified subject ID, COVID-19 status, age in years and sex. Where available, HLA class I and class II types were taken from metadata supplied by the sample provider and were not determined by assay-based typing. Broad study findings and their caveats: The quantity of clinical and demographic metadata differed by source and by participant and was supplied without curation.

CDR1 and CDR2, per the germline V gene, are SGHVS and FQNEAQ. V has 5 bases trimmed and J has 0 bases trimmed; junction bases matching no gene number 4. The CDR3, from cysteine to phenylalanine, totals 17 residues. Left in the record is the CDR3 DNA by itself, 51 bases read in frame from the first base. TCRbeta CDR3 regions were amplified from genomic DNA by means of the immunoSEQ Assay, a bias-controlled multiplex PCR. The published analysis was carried out like this. The number of nucleated cells in each sample was estimated by amplification of reference gene primers within the assay. To quantify the absolute abundance of each unique TCRbeta CDR3 rearrangement, sequence reads were collapsed and filtered. For each sample, productive Simpson clonality was calculated as the square root of Simpson's diversity index over productive rearrangements. Entries here come from immuneACCESS through TCRdb and include only in-frame sequences with V and J called. Some clones fail to appear in such tables; in the studies checked, an unresolved V gene covers under half of the shortfall, and the cause of the remainder is unknown. The V and J calls and clone size were taken over from that table, and D and trimming were inferred from the DNA. For this sample there are about 250,000 clones; 80% to 85% appear just once. The top ten clonotypes cover 15% to 18% of the sample.

One collaborating source in Seattle enrolled patients during active infection and followed them longitudinally through the course of disease. Collaborating institutions collected whole blood in K2EDTA tubes following their own protocols. For TCRbeta analysis, collaborators shipped samples as frozen whole blood, isolated PBMCs, or DNA extracted from either of those sample types. Comment on this clone: Its antigen is not yet known. No base quality values were provided; no much bigger clone lies one nucleotide off.

The V and J genes are TRBV7-8 and TRBJ2-1, with TRBD2 identical over 13 junction bases. Sequencing was performed on peripheral blood. The receptor was derived from a person aged 70 to 79 with COVID-19, enrolled during active disease. The CDR3 has the sequence CASSPRTSGGSYNEQFF. In nucleotide form, the sequence is TGTGCCAGCAGCCCACGGACTAGCGGGGGCTCCTACAATGAGCAGTTCTTC.